Given below is one T cell receptor (beta chain) in context. Its antigen is not known. Clones were sequenced by immunoSEQ multiplex PCR, and TCRdb holds only the in-frame ones, with some missing. The sample contains roughly 100,000 clones, about 88% of which appear only once. This sample was taken from a study of cytomegalovirus exposure and HLA in healthy donors. Findings and caveats of the study: Confirmation was obtained in vitro that a few CMV-associated chains are specific for CMV antigens. According to a subsequent analysis, TCR clusters from the first cohort were inclined to appear together in the 120 validation repertoires. Among TCR beta chains, those listed as cytomegalovirus-associated numbered around 160.

V was trimmed by 1 base and J by 0 bases, leaving 13 bases between them. This CDR3 has 16 amino acids. Germline CDR1 reads SGHKS; CDR2 reads YYEKEE (reference sequence). Material: PBMCs. The clonotype comes from a woman between 18 and 29 years old in good health and CMV-seropositive. The chain combines TRBV5-5 with TRBJ1-1, with D uncertain. CDR3 nucleotide sequence: TGTGCCAGCAGCTTGACGGGTTATCGGGTGAACACTGAAGCTTTCTTT. Translated: CASSLTGYRVNTEAFF.